The rows below give T cell receptor beta chains drawn from one sample of a study of T cell responses to AZD1222 COVID-19 vaccine. Measured with immunoSEQ multiplex PCR; TCRdb has only the in-frame clones, and not every one. This table has about 130,000 clones, roughly 85% appearing once. The source material was peripheral blood, sampled on day 0 of AZD1222 vaccination. Receptor source: an adult in good health. Each CDR3 is given with its conserved first and last residue. The D gene is left open where the match is weak. Size values are once, few and many counts, or a class for expanded clones, and some rows have none.

j_gene,v_gene,abundance,d_gene,len,CDR3nt,CDR3aa
TRBJ2-3,TRBV19,.,.,16,TGTGCCAGTAGTATGTTTGCGGGGAAAAGCACAGATACGCAGTATTTT,CASSMFAGKSTDTQYF
TRBJ1-1,TRBV5-4,once,.,14,TGTGCCAGCAGCCCGGGATACCAGAACACTGAAGCTTTCTTT,CASSPGYQNTEAFF
TRBJ2-7,TRBV7-9,once,TRBD2,16,TGTGCCAGCAGCCAGGGCCTAGCGGGAGTTAAATACGAGCAGTACTTC,CASSQGLAGVKYEQYF
TRBJ2-5,TRBV30,few,.,14,TGTGCCTGGAGTGTTGACGCCGGCGGGGAGACCCAGTACTTC,CAWSVDAGGETQYF
TRBJ2-7,TRBV28,.,TRBD1,13,TGTGCCAGCAGGACGGGACAGGGATACGAGCAGTACTTC,CASRTGQGYEQYF
TRBJ1-1,TRBV6-4,.,TRBD1,14,TGTGCCAGTAAAGGGACAGCATCTAACACTGAAGCTTTCTTT,CASKGTASNTEAFF
TRBJ1-4,TRBV7-2,.,.,14,TGTGCCAGCAGCTTAGGATTTCTAGAGGAAAAACTGTTTTTT,CASSLGFLEEKLFF
TRBJ2-7,TRBV7-9,.,.,13,TGTGCCAGCAGCGCCTTGAGGGCCTACGAGCAGTACTTC,CASSALRAYEQYF
TRBJ1-4,TRBV5-1,.,.,14,TGCGCCAGCAGCTCGACATCAACTAATGAAAAACTGTTTTTT,CASSSTSTNEKLFF
TRBJ1-5,TRBV7-2,once,.,16,TGTGCCAGCAGCCGTCCGGGACAAGCTAGCAATCAGCCCCAGCATTTT,CASSRPGQASNQPQHF
TRBJ1-4,TRBV5-4,.,TRBD1,14,TGTGCCAGCAGCCTAGACAGGGCTAGTGAAAAACTGTTTTTT,CASSLDRASEKLFF
TRBJ1-1,TRBV6-5,.,TRBD1,13,TGTGCCAGCAGATCAGGGGGGGGAACTGAAGCTTTCTTT,CASRSGGGTEAFF
TRBJ2-2,TRBV27,.,TRBD1,15,TGTGCCAGCAGTCGACGACAGGGGGCCACCGGGGAGCTGTTTTTT,CASSRRQGATGELFF
TRBJ2-5,TRBV6-6,.,.,13,TGTGCCAGCAGTCAGACTCCGCGGGAGACCCAGTACTTC,CASSQTPRETQYF
TRBJ1-5,TRBV27,.,TRBD1,15,TGTGCCAGCAGTTCACAGGGGGCGCTGGGTCAGCCCCAGCATTTT,CASSSQGALGQPQHF
TRBJ1-1,TRBV5-1,.,TRBD1,14,TGCGCCAGCAGCCCCGGGACAGGGATTACTGAAGCTTTCTTT,CASSPGTGITEAFF
TRBJ2-7,TRBV7-2,.,.,14,TGTGCCAGCAGCTTTACGACCGCTGGGGGCGAGCAGTACTTC,CASSFTTAGGEQYF
TRBJ1-2,TRBV5-1,.,.,13,TGCGCCAGCAGGTACAGGGTGGATGATGGCTACACCTTC,CASRYRVDDGYTF
TRBJ2-3,TRBV7-9,.,TRBD2,15,TGTGCCAGCAGTATGACTAGCCTACACACCCATACGCAGTATTTT,CASSMTSLHTHTQYF
TRBJ2-7,TRBV5-1,.,.,16,TGCGCCAGCAGCCTCGAGGCGATACCAAGCTCCTACGAGCAGTACTTC,CASSLEAIPSSYEQYF
TRBJ2-1,TRBV5-1,.,.,15,TGCGCCAGCAGCTTTGGGGGAGTTTCCTACAATGAGCAGTTCTTC,CASSFGGVSYNEQFF
TRBJ2-7,TRBV7-6,few,.,14,TGTGCCAGCAGCTTAGACAGCGTCTCCTACGAGCAGTACTTC,CASSLDSVSYEQYF